This TCR beta chain was found in a study of T cell repertoires in cytomegalovirus infection. In the study overall: Indications of both CMV infection and matching HLA type were provided by public TCR beta signatures.

TCRdb analysed the reads with MiXCR anew, one entry per CDR3 protein. The sample lists roughly 280,000 distinct CDR3 sequences; roughly 13% were seen once. As concerns this clonotype: Its antigen is not known.

Per the germline V gene, CDR1 is KGHDR and CDR2 is SFDVKD. The CDR3 extends over 15 amino acids. The germline V and J ends were trimmed by 5 bases and 0 bases, with 11 bases remaining between them. Overall study results and limits: Ex vivo, HLA-C-restricted CMV-specific TCR beta clonotypes prevailed over the rest of the response.

This receptor was identified in a human donor in good health (CMV status not recorded). Some clones in this sample may be carry-over from other donors' samples. This sequence joins TRBV24-1 and TRBJ2-3, with unresolved D. Specimen: PBMCs. The chain's CDR3 is CATSGTAPSTDTQYF. The CDR3 DNA is TGTGCCACCAGTGGAACCGCCCCTAGCACAGATACGCAGTATTTT.